The 19 T cell receptor beta chains listed next were all sequenced from one sample in a study of blood T cell repertoires in COVID-19. Some clones are missing from TCRdb's copy, which holds only in-frame ones; the method was immunoSEQ multiplex PCR. Of roughly 87,000 clones in the sample, around 89% were seen once. The sample comprised peripheral blood. All receptors come from a man aged 55 to 70 with acute or convalescent COVID-19.

The V call is TRBV24-1, the J call TRBJ1-3; D uncertain. Germline loops: CDR1 KGHDR, CDR2 SFDVKD. The CDR3 extends over 13 amino acids. Deletions cut 5 bases from V and 4 bases from J, with 8 bases between. The CDR3 here is CATSAGIGNTIYF. The CDR3 DNA follows: TGTGCCACCAGTGCAGGTATCGGAAACACCATATATTTT.

This clone has just a few counts. The chain uses TRBV5-1 and TRBJ1-1; TRBD1 matches 8 bases. CDR3 length: 16 residues. V lost 4 bases and J lost 1; bases outside the gene matches: 9. CDR1 SGHRS and CDR2 YFSETQ come from the germline V gene. CDR3 protein: CASSAQGARGNTEAFF. In DNA, the CDR3 is TGCGCCAGCAGCGCCCAGGGGGCGAGGGGGAACACTGAAGCTTTCTTT.

V usage is TRBV6-6 and J usage is TRBJ2-3; D ambiguous. Germline-derived CDR1 and CDR2 are MNHNY and SVGAGI (reference sequence). The CDR3 extends over 14 amino acids. V gave up 2 bases and J gave up 5 bases, with 11 bases separating them. The CDR3 is CASSYTRLLDTQYF. The DNA for the CDR3 is TGTGCCAGCAGTTACACCAGGTTGTTAGATACGCAGTATTTT.

CDR3 sequence (DNA): TGCGCCAGCAGCCTAGCGGGGGGTATTTACAATGAGCAGTTCTTC. It translates to CASSLAGGIYNEQFF. V is TRBV5-1 and J is TRBJ2-1, with TRBD2 matching over 11 bases. In germline, CDR1 is SGHRS, CDR2 YFSETQ. This CDR3 comprises 15 residues. The V segment lost 4 bases and the J segment 4 bases; nucleotides outside the gene matches: 4.

This chain connects TRBV6-5 to TRBJ2-7, with D unclear. Germline V CDR1 and CDR2: MNHEY, SVGAGI. The CDR3 has 13 residues. V was cut by 5 bases and J by 2 bases, with 10 bases left in between. The CDR3 nucleotides read TGTGCCAGCAGTAATAGATTAACCTACGAGCAGTACTTC. Translated, it gives CASSNRLTYEQYF.

Regarding this clone: A junction end diverges from the germline sequence, so it may reflect a read error. V gene TRBV2 combines with J gene TRBJ1-2; D call uncertain. The CDR3 spans 13 residues. Germline CDR1 is SNHLY and CDR2 is FYNNEI. This CDR3 is CASSEGRYYGYTF. CDR3 DNA sequence: TGTGCCAGCAGCGAAGGGAGATACTATGGCTACACCTTC.

In its sample, this clone was seen a few times. V and J are TRBV19 and TRBJ2-1, with TRBD1 matching 8 bases. CDR1 is LNHDA, CDR2 SQIVND, per germline (reference sequence). V gave up 4 bases and J gave up 1 base; unmatched junction bases: 6. The CDR3 runs 16 residues. DNA of the CDR3: TGTGCCAGTAGTAGAACAGGGGGGATTTCCTACAATGAGCAGTTCTTC. It translates to CASSRTGGISYNEQFF.

J is TRBJ2-7 and V is TRBV6-1, with 8 bases that match TRBD1. Losses at the gene ends were 3 bases for V and 3 bases for J; bases not matched to a gene: 16. The germline CDR1 and CDR2 sequences are MNHNS and SASEGT. The CDR3 spans 18 residues. CDR3 protein: CASSDTRRDRPPVYEQYF. Here the CDR3 DNA reads TGTGCCAGCAGTGATACGCGCCGGGACAGGCCGCCGGTCTACGAGCAGTACTTC.

For the CDR3, the DNA is TGTGCCAGCAGATTAGCGGGGGGGCCTGGGAATGAGCAGTTCTTC. Residues: CASRLAGGPGNEQFF. The V gene is TRBV6-5, the J gene TRBJ2-1, with 11 bases matching TRBD2. The ends lost 6 bases at V and 7 bases at J; junction bases unmatched: 8. This CDR3 contains 15 residues. CDR1 MNHEY and CDR2 SVGAGI come from the germline V gene.

The chain combines TRBV12-3 or TRBV12-4 with TRBJ1-2; D might be TRBD1 (5 bases). This CDR3 comprises 13 residues. V dropped 5 bases and J dropped 5 bases, with 12 bases sitting between them. The CDR3 is CASSILGGYGYTF. In DNA, the CDR3 is TGTGCCAGCAGTATCCTGGGGGGTTATGGCTACACCTTC.

The CDR3 here is CASRGRTGGQETQYF. DNA for the CDR3: TGTGCCAGCAGAGGGAGAACCGGGGGCCAAGAGACCCAGTACTTC. The rearrangement joins TRBV3-1 (or the pseudogene TRBV3-2) to TRBJ2-5; a possible D gene is TRBD2 (6 bases). The germline gives CDR1 LGHDT, CDR2 YNNKEL (reference sequence). V shed 6 bases and J shed 1 base, with 15 bases lying between them. The CDR3 is made up of 15 amino acids.

CDR3 bases: TGCGCCAGCAGCTTGGGCATGTTGACGGCAGGCAATGAAAAACTGTTTTTT. It encodes CASSLGMLTAGNEKLFF. The chain recombines TRBV5-1 with TRBJ1-4; D not resolved. This CDR3 has 17 amino acids. Germline lookup yields CDR1 SGHRS and CDR2 YFSETQ. V was shortened by 0 bases and J by 5 bases, with 17 bases between the two germline ends. The variable domain in full, completed from reference TRBV5-1 and TRBJ1-4, reads KAGVTQTPRYLIKTRGQQVTLSCSPISGHRSVSWYQQTPGQGLQFLFEYFSETQRNKGNFPGRFSGRQFSNSRSEMNVSTLELGDSALYLCASSLGMLTAGNEKLFFGSGTQLSVL.

V gene TRBV10-3 combines with J gene TRBJ1-6, with D tentatively TRBD1 (5 bases). V was clipped by 11 bases and J by 5 bases, with 16 bases between them. The germline gives CDR1 ENHRY, CDR2 SYGVKD. CDR3 length: 14 residues. The CDR3 is CAARGGADNSPLHF. CDR3 DNA sequence: TGTGCCGCCCGGGGAGGGGCTGATAATTCACCCCTCCACTTT.

The chain joins TRBV27 to TRBJ1-5; weak D call: TRBD1 (6 bases). Per germline, CDR1 MNHEY and CDR2 SMNVEV (reference sequence). Trimming removed 5 bases at V and 6 bases at J, with 11 bases between. This CDR3 has 13 amino acids. This chain's CDR3 is CASSDRSGQPQHF. Written as DNA, the CDR3 is TGTGCCAGCAGTGACAGGTCGGGTCAGCCCCAGCATTTT.

V and J are TRBV2 and TRBJ2-7; TRBD1 matches at 7 bases. J gave up 3 bases and V 8 bases, and 7 bases lay outside the gene matches. There are 13 residues in the CDR3. Per the germline V gene, CDR1 is SNHLY and CDR2 is FYNNEI. In nucleotides, the CDR3 is TGTGCCAGCCGACAGGGCCCAATCTACGAGCAGTACTTC. This encodes CASRQGPIYEQYF.

The rearrangement joins TRBV5-1 to TRBJ2-1; 10 nucleotides align to TRBD2. The CDR3 loop spans 15 amino acids. The J segment lost 10 bases and the V segment lost 4 bases, leaving 11 bases of the junction unmatched. CDR1 and CDR2 from the germline V gene are SGHRS and YFSETQ. CDR3 bases: TGCGCCAGCAGCAGCGATGGACTAGCGGTTAGGGAGCAGTTCTTC. This encodes CASSSDGLAVREQFF.

This chain connects TRBV6-5 to TRBJ1-5; D perhaps matches TRBD1 (5 bases). The ends were cut back, 2 bases at V and 4 bases at J, with 6 bases in the middle. The CDR3 extends over 13 amino acids. Germline V lookup: CDR1 MNHEY, CDR2 SVGAGI. The CDR3 DNA follows: TGTGCCAGCAGTTACGACAGAAATCAGCCCCAGCATTTT. Translated, it gives CASSYDRNQPQHF.

This clone turned up a few times. The chain uses TRBV19 and TRBJ1-5; tentative D call: TRBD1 (5 bases). The CDR3 runs 14 residues. Trimming pared 4 bases from V and 6 bases from J, leaving 13 bases between. The V gene's germline CDR1 is LNHDA and CDR2 SQIVND (reference sequence). CDR3 coding DNA: TGTGCCAGTAGTAACTCGGGAGGGGTTCAGCCCCAGCATTTT. Encoded protein: CASSNSGGVQPQHF.

This chain connects TRBV3-1 (or the pseudogene TRBV3-2) to TRBJ1-5; D unresolved. The germline V gene encodes CDR1 LGHDT and CDR2 YNNKEL (reference sequence). This CDR3 spans 15 amino acids. Trimming removed 8 bases at V and 0 bases at J, with 14 bases between. In DNA form, the CDR3 reads TGTGCCAGCGGACCGGGGAGAGGTAGCAATCAGCCCCAGCATTTT. It codes for CASGPGRGSNQPQHF.